This T cell receptor (beta chain) appears in the sequencing data of a study of T-cell memory formation after mild COVID-19. This clonotype was found a few times. A single record per CDR3 protein comes from TCRdb applying MiXCR to the 5' RACE reads. The sample has about 450,000 distinct CDR3 sequences, under 25% seen once. The CDR3 contains 14 residues. J gave up 4 bases and V 6 bases, and 8 bases lay outside the gene matches. The J gene is TRBJ2-7, the V gene TRBV12-3 or TRBV12-4, with TRBD2 matching over 8 bases. The clonotype originates from an adult woman who had mild COVID-19 (a few samples of this study predate the infection). Cell type and time point are not known. The sequenced material came from PBMCs or a T cell subset sorted from them (not recorded which). The CDR3 DNA is TGTGCCAGCAGGGTAGCGGGGAGTAGGTACGAGCAGTACTTC. Its protein product is CASRVAGSRYEQYF.